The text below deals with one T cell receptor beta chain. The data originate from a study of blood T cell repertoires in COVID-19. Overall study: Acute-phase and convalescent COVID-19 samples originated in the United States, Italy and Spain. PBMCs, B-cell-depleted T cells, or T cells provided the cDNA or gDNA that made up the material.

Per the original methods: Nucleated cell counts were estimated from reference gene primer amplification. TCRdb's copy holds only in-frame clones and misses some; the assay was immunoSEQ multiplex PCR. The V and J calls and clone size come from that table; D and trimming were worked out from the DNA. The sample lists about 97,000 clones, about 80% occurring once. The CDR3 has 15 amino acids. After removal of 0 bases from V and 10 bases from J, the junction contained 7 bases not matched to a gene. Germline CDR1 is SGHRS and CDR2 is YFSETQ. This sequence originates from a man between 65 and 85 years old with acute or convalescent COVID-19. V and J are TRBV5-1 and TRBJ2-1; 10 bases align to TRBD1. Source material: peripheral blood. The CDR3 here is CASSLVTGGLGEQFF. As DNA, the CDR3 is TGCGCCAGCAGCTTGGTGACAGGGGGCTTAGGAGAGCAGTTCTTC. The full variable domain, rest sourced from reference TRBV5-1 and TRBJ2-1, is KAGVTQTPRYLIKTRGQQVTLSCSPISGHRSVSWYQQTPGQGLQFLFEYFSETQRNKGNFPGRFSGRQFSNSRSEMNVSTLELGDSALYLCASSLVTGGLGEQFFGPGTRLTVL.